This T cell receptor beta chain is drawn from a study of blood T cell repertoires in COVID-19. Study information: Both acute and convalescent COVID-19 samples were obtained from the United States, Italy and Spain.

Germline assignment: CDR1 SGHDN and CDR2 FVKESK. The CDR3 loop spans 10 amino acids. V lost 0 bases and J lost 13, with 6 bases in between. As processed by the authors: Researchers report that nucleated cell counts were estimated from reference gene primer amplification. Clones were sequenced by immunoSEQ multiplex PCR, and TCRdb holds only the in-frame ones, with some missing. V and J calls plus clone size are reproduced from that table; the DNA served to infer D and trimming. The data contain 150,000 to 200,000 clones, more than 75% of them singletons. V usage is TRBV14 and J usage is TRBJ1-2; D not certain. This receptor was obtained from a woman aged 70-85 years with acute or convalescent COVID-19. Sequencing used peripheral blood. The chain's CDR3 is CASSQDPITF. The CDR3 DNA follows: TGTGCCAGCAGCCAAGACCCCATCACCTTC.